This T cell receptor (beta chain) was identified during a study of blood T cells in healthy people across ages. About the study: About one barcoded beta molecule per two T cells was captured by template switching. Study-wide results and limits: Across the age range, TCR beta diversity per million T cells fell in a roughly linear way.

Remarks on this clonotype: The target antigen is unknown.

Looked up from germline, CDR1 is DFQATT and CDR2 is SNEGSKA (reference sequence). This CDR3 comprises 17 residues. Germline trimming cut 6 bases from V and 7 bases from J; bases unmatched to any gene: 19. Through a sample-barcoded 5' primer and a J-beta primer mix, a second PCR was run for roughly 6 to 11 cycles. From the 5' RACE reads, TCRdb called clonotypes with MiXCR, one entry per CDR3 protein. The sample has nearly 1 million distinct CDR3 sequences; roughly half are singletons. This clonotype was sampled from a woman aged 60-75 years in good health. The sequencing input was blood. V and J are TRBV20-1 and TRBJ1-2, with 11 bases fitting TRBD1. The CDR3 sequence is CSAKTGQGAIGYSGYTF. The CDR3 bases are TGCAGTGCAAAAACTGGACAGGGGGCGATCGGCTACTCTGGCTACACCTTC.